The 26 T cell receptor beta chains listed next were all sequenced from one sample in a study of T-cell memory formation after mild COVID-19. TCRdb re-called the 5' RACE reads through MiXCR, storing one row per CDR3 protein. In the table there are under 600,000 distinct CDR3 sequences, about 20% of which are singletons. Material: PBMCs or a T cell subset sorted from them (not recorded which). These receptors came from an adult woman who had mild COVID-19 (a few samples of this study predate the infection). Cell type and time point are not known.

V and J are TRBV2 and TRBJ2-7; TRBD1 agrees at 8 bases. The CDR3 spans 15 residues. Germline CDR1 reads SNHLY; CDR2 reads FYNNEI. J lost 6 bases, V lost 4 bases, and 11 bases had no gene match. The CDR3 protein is CASSVLGQGVGEQYF. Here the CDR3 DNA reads TGTGCCAGCAGTGTTCTAGGACAGGGTGTGGGCGAGCAGTACTTC.

CDR3 nucleotides: TGTGCCTGGAGTGTAGGAGGGAATCAGCCCCAGCATTTT. Protein: CAWSVGGNQPQHF. The chain recombines TRBV30 with TRBJ1-5, with no clear D. V gave up 0 bases and J gave up 4 bases, with 7 bases separating them. Per germline, CDR1 GTSNPN and CDR2 SVGIG (reference sequence). This CDR3 contains 13 residues.

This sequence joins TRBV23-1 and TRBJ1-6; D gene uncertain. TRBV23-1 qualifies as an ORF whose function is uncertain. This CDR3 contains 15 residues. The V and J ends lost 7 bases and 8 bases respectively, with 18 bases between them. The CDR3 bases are TGCGCCAGCACTCCCACCAGCAGGTTTTATTCACCCCTCCACTTT. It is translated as CASTPTSRFYSPLHF.

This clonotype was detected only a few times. CDR3 coding DNA: TGTGCCAGCAGCAGCGGGGGTGGGACCCAGTACTTC. It codes for CASSSGGGTQYF. The rearrangement joins TRBV7-6 to TRBJ2-5, with 8 nucleotides matching TRBD2. This CDR3 comprises 12 residues. Per the germline V gene, CDR1 is SGHVS and CDR2 is FNYEAQ. V trimming: 5 bases; J trimming: 7 bases; junction bases outside the gene matches: 3.

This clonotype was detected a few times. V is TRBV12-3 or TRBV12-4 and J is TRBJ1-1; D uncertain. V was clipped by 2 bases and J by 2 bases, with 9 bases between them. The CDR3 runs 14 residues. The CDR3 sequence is CASSLQVGNTEAFF. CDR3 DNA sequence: TGTGCCAGCAGTTTACAAGTGGGTAACACTGAAGCTTTCTTT.

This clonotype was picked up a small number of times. CDR3 nucleotides: TGCAGCGTTGAAGTCCGGTCTGGGGCCAACGTCCTGACTTTC. This gives the protein CSVEVRSGANVLTF. The J gene is TRBJ2-6, the V gene TRBV29-1; D not resolved. V gave up 1 base and J gave up 1 base, with 5 bases separating them. This CDR3 has 14 residues. Germline V gene sequence: CDR1 SQVTM, CDR2 ANQGSEA.

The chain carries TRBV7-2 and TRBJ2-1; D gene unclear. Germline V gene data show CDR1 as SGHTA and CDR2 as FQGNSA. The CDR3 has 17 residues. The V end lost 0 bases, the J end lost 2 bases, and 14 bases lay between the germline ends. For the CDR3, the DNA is TGTGCCAGCAGCTTAGCGGAGATGGGGTTGGCCTACAATGAGCAGTTCTTC. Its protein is CASSLAEMGLAYNEQFF.

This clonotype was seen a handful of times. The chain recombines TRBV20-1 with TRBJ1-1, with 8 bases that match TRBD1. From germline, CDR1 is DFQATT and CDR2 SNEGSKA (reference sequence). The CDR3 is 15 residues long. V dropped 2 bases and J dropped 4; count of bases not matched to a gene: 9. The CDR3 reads CSARSVLTGGTEAFF. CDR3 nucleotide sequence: TGCAGTGCTAGAAGTGTGCTAACAGGGGGCACTGAAGCTTTCTTT.

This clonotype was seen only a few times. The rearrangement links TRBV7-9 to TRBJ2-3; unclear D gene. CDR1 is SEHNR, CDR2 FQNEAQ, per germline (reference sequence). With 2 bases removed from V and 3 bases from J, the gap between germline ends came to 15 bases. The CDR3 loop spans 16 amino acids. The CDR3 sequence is CASSLSLVIVTDTQYF. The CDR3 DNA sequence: TGTGCCAGCAGCTTATCACTCGTAATCGTTACAGATACGCAGTATTTT.

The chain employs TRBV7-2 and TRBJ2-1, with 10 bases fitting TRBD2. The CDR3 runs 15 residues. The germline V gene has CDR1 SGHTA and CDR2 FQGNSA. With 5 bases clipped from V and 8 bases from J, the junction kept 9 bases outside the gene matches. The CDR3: CASSPPAGGPDEQFF. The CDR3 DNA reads TGTGCCAGCAGCCCTCCAGCGGGAGGGCCAGATGAGCAGTTCTTC.

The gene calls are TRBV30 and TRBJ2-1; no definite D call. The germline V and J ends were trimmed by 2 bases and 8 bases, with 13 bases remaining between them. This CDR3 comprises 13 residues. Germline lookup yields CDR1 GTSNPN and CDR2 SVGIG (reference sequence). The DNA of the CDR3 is TGTGCCTGGAGTTTAGGGCTACAGCATGAGCAGTTCTTC. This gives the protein CAWSLGLQHEQFF.

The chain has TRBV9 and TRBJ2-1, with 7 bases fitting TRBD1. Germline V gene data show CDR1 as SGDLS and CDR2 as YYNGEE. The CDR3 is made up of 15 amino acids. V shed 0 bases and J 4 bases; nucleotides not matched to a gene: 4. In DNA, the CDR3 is TGTGCCAGCAGCGTAGGGCAGGGGGTTTACAATGAGCAGTTCTTC. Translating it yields CASSVGQGVYNEQFF. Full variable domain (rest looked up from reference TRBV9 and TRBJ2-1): DSGVTQTPKHLITATGQRVTLRCSPRSGDLSVYWYQQSLDQGLQFLIQYYNGEERAKGNILERFSAQQFPDLHSELNLSSLELGDSALYFCASSVGQGVYNEQFFGPGTRLTVL.

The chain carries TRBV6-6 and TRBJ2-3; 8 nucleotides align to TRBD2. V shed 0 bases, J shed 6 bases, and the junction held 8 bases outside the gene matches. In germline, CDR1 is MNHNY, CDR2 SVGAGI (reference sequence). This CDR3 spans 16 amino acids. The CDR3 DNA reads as TGTGCCAGCAGTTACTCCAGCGGGAGCGAGGGGGATACGCAGTATTTT. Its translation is CASSYSSGSEGDTQYF.

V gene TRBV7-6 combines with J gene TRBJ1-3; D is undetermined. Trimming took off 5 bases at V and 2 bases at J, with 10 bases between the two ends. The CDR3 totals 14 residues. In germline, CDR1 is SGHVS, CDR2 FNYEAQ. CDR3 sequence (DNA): TGTGCCAGCAGCCCAGGAAGAACTGGAAACACCATATATTTT. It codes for CASSPGRTGNTIYF.

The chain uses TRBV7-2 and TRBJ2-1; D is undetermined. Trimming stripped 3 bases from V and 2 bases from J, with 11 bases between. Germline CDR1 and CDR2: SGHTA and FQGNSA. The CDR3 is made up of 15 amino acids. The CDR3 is CASSLEFGPYNEQFF. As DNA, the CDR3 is TGTGCCAGCAGCTTGGAGTTCGGGCCCTACAATGAGCAGTTCTTC.

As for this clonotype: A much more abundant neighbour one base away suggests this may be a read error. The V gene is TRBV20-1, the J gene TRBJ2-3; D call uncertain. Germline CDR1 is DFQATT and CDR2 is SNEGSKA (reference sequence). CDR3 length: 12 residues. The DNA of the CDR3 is TGCGGTGTTTCTGAGGTCTCAGATACGCAGTATTTT. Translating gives CGVSEVSDTQYF.

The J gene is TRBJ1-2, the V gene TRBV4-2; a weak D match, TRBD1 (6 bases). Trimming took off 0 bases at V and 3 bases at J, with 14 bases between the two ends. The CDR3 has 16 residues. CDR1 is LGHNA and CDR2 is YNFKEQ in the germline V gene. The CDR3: CASSQDRRGVDYGYTF. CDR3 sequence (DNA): TGTGCCAGCAGCCAAGATCGAAGGGGGGTGGACTATGGCTACACCTTC.

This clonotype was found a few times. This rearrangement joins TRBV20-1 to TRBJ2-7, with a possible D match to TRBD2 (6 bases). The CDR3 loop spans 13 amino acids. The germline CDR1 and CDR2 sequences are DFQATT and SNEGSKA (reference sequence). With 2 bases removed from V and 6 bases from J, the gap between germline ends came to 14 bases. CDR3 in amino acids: CSARTPGAGEQYF. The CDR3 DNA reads TGCAGTGCTAGAACCCCGGGAGCGGGCGAGCAGTACTTC.

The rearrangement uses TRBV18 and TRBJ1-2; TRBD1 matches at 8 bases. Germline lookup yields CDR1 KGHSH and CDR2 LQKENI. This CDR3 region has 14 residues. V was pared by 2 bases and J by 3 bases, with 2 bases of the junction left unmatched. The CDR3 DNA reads TGTGCCAGCTCACCATCAGGGGGCTACTATGGCTACACCTTC. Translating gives CASSPSGGYYGYTF.

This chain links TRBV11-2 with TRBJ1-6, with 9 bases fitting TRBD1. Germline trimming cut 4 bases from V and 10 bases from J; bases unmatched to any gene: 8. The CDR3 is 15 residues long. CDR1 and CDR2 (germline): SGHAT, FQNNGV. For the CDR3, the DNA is TGTGCCAGCAGCTATGGTGGGACAGGGTCGTCACCCCTCCACTTT. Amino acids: CASSYGGTGSSPLHF.

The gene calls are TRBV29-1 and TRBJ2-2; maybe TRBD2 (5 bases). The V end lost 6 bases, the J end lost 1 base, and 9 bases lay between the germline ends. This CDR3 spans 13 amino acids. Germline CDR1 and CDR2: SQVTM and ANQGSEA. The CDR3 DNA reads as TGCAGCGTCGGGATGGGGAACACCGGGGAGCTGTTTTTT. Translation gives CSVGMGNTGELFF.

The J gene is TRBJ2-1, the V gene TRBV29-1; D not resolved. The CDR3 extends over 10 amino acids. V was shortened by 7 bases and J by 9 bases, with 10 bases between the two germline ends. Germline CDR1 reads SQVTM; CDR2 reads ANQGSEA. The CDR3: CSASVSEQFF. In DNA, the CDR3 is TGCAGCGCCTCAGTAAGTGAGCAGTTCTTC.

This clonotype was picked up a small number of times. The CDR3 DNA is TGTGCCAGCAGTTACGTCCAGGGCCAAGAGACCCAGTACTTC. This sequence encodes CASSYVQGQETQYF. The chain carries TRBV6-6 and TRBJ2-5; tentative D call: TRBD1 (5 bases). V lost 2 bases to trimming and J lost 1 base, with 8 bases between them. Germline CDR1 MNHNY, CDR2 SVGAGI (reference sequence). The CDR3 has 14 amino acids.

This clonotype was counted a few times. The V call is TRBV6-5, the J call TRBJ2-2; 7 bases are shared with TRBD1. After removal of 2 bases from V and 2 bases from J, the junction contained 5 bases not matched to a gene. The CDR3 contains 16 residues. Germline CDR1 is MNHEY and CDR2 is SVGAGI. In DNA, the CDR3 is TGTGCCAGCAGTTACCAAGACAGGGTCAACACCGGGGAGCTGTTTTTT. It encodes CASSYQDRVNTGELFF.

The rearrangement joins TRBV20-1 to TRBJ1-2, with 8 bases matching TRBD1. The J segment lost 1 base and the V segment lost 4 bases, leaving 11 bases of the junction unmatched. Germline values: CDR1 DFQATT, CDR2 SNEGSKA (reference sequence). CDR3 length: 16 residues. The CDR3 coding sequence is TGCAGTGCTACCGGACAGGGTAGAAGGGTTAACTATGGCTACACCTTC. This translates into CSATGQGRRVNYGYTF.

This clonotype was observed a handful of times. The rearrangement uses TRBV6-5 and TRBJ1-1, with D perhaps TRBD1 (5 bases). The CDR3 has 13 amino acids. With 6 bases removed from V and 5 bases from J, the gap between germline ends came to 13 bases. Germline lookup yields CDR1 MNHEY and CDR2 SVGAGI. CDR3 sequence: CASRWGYSTEAFF. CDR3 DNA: TGTGCCAGCAGGTGGGGGTATTCGACTGAAGCTTTCTTT.